One and the same sample provided the 32 T cell receptor beta chains below, sequenced in a study of blood T cell repertoires in COVID-19. Here immunoSEQ multiplex PCR was the method, and the copy in TCRdb shows in-frame clones only, minus some. The sample has 380,000 or so clones, over 75% seen once; the top ten hold 1% to 1.5%. Sequencing was done on a sample of PBMCs or T cells enriched from blood (not recorded which). The receptors were sampled from a man in his thirties or forties who had recovered from COVID-19.

This clone was detected a few times. The sample has other DNA sequences that encode this CDR3 too. V is TRBV19 and J is TRBJ1-2; tentatively, D is TRBD1 (6 bases). The CDR3 has 13 amino acids. CDR1 and CDR2 from the germline V gene are LNHDA and SQIVND (reference sequence). V was cut by 6 bases and J by 7 bases, with 15 bases left in between. The CDR3 nucleotides read TGTGCCAGTAGGGAGACAGGTGATTTTGGCTACACCTTC. Protein product: CASRETGDFGYTF. Supplemented by reference TRBV19 and TRBJ1-2, the full variable domain reads DGGITQSPKYLFRKEGQNVTLSCEQNLNHDAMYWYRQDPGQGLRLIYYSQIVNDFQKGDIAEGYSVSREKKESFPLTVTSAQKNPTAFYLCASRETGDFGYTFGSGTRLTVV.

This clone was seen a handful of times. The chain combines TRBV18 with TRBJ2-7, with TRBD1 as a possible D gene (6 bases). The CDR3 runs 14 residues. CDR1 is KGHSH, CDR2 LQKENI, per germline. V gave up 4 bases and J gave up 6 bases, with 16 bases separating them. The CDR3 DNA is TGTGCCAGCTCACTACCGACAGGAACGGCCGAGCAGTACTTC. Translating gives CASSLPTGTAEQYF.

The chain has TRBV4-2 and TRBJ2-3, with D unclear. Germline loops: CDR1 LGHNA, CDR2 YNFKEQ. V lost 5 bases to trimming and J lost 5 bases, with 8 bases between them. This CDR3 is built from 12 residues. The chain's CDR3 is CASSTRGDTQYF. The CDR3 DNA reads TGTGCCAGCAGCACTCGTGGAGATACGCAGTATTTT.

In the case of this clone: The same CDR3 also results from other DNA sequences found in this sample. The chain carries TRBV3-1 (or the pseudogene TRBV3-2) and TRBJ2-7; a weak D match, TRBD1 (5 bases). Trimming removed 1 base at V and 3 bases at J, with 7 bases between. Germline CDR1 LGHDT, CDR2 YNNKEL (reference sequence). This CDR3 is built from 13 residues. The CDR3 DNA reads TGTGCCAGCAGCCAAGGGCAGGGCTACGAGCAGTACTTC. It is translated as CASSQGQGYEQYF.

The gene calls are TRBV15 and TRBJ2-7, with 8 bases matching TRBD1. Per the germline V gene, CDR1 is LNHNV and CDR2 is YYDKDF (reference sequence). The CDR3 has 17 amino acids. The V gene end was trimmed by 5 bases and the J gene end by 3 bases; junction bases not matched to a gene: 15. This chain's CDR3 is CATSVDRGVPRVYEQYF. CDR3 DNA sequence: TGTGCCACCAGCGTAGACAGGGGTGTTCCGAGAGTCTACGAGCAGTACTTC.

The chain's CDR3 is CASSSYQGANYGYTF. CDR3 nucleotides: TGTGCCAGCAGTTCCTACCAGGGGGCTAACTATGGCTACACCTTC. The chain uses TRBV6-6 and TRBJ1-2, with TRBD1 identical over 7 bases. Trimming removed 4 bases from V and 0 bases from J; junction bases left unmatched: 5. The CDR3 spans 15 residues. Germline CDR1 MNHNY, CDR2 SVGAGI (reference sequence).

J is TRBJ2-3 and V is TRBV3-1 (or the pseudogene TRBV3-2); 8 positions agree with TRBD1. The V and J ends lost 5 bases and 3 bases, in that order; junction bases with no gene match: 10. Germline loops: CDR1 LGHDT, CDR2 YNNKEL (reference sequence). This CDR3 region has 16 residues. The CDR3 reads CASSSYSGGNTDTQYF. In DNA, the CDR3 is TGTGCCAGCAGCTCATACTCAGGGGGCAATACAGATACGCAGTATTTT.

The chain couples TRBV5-4 to TRBJ2-7, with D possibly TRBD2 on 6 matching bases. The germline CDR1 and CDR2 sequences are SGHNT and YYREEE (reference sequence). V lost 0 bases, J lost 3 bases, and 10 bases lay in between. This CDR3 has 14 residues. CDR3 loop: CASSLVGGDYEQYF. The CDR3 bases are TGTGCCAGCAGCTTGGTAGGAGGGGACTACGAGCAGTACTTC. Based on the CDR3 plus reference TRBV5-4 and TRBJ2-7, the full variable domain is ETGVTQSPTHLIKTRGQQVTLRCSSQSGHNTVSWYQQALGQGPQFIFQYYREEENGRGNFPPRFSGLQFPNYSSELNVNALELDDSALYLCASSLVGGDYEQYFGPGTRLTVT.

The chain combines TRBV7-2 with TRBJ1-2, with D possibly being TRBD1 (6 bases). CDR3 length equals 14 residues. CDR1 is SGHTA, CDR2 FQGNSA, per germline. V was clipped by 7 bases and J by 2 bases, with 14 bases between them. The CDR3 DNA sequence: TGTGCCAGCAAGTTACAGGGCGTAAACTATGGCTACACCTTC. Translating it yields CASKLQGVNYGYTF.

The V call is TRBV11-2, the J call TRBJ2-5; D might be TRBD1 (5 bases). CDR1 and CDR2 (germline): SGHAT, FQNNGV. Trimming removed 7 bases from V and 1 base from J, with 13 bases in between. The CDR3 sequence is 14 residues long. The CDR3 DNA is TGTGCCAGCACCCAGTGGGGCACCCAAGAGACCCAGTACTTC. Translated: CASTQWGTQETQYF.

The rearrangement joins TRBV27 to TRBJ1-4; possibly TRBD1 for D (5 bases). Deletions cut 9 bases from V and 8 bases from J, with 19 bases between. Germline CDR1 MNHEY, CDR2 SMNVEV (reference sequence). This CDR3 has 14 amino acids. The CDR3 spells CASSGAGAGEKLFF. CDR3 coding DNA: TGTGCCAGTTCTGGTGCTGGGGCGGGGGAAAAACTGTTTTTT.

The chain is built from TRBV6-5 and TRBJ1-2, with D possibly TRBD1 on 6 matching bases. This CDR3 has 14 residues. The germline V gene encodes CDR1 MNHEY and CDR2 SVGAGI. Trimming removed 2 bases from V and 8 bases from J, with 15 bases in between. The CDR3 here is CASSYMAGEWGYTF. As DNA, the CDR3 is TGTGCCAGCAGTTACATGGCAGGGGAGTGGGGCTACACCTTC.

This chain joins TRBV6-5 and TRBJ2-6; unclear D gene. This CDR3 is built from 15 residues. V lost 6 bases to trimming and J lost 0 bases, with 9 bases between them. Per germline, CDR1 MNHEY and CDR2 SVGAGI. The DNA of the CDR3 is TGTGCCAGCAGACCACCTAACTCTGGGGCCAACGTCCTGACTTTC. Translating gives CASRPPNSGANVLTF.

This clone has more than one count but fewer than ten. The rearrangement uses TRBV3-1 (or the pseudogene TRBV3-2) and TRBJ2-7, with 12 nucleotides matching TRBD1. CDR3 length equals 16 residues. Germline CDR1 reads LGHDT; CDR2 reads YNNKEL (reference sequence). The V gene end was trimmed by 0 bases and the J gene end by 5 bases; junction bases not matched to a gene: 5. CDR3 sequence reads: CASSQDPGTGGDEQYF. DNA of the CDR3: TGTGCCAGCAGCCAAGATCCTGGGACAGGGGGCGACGAGCAGTACTTC.

The gene calls are TRBV4-2 and TRBJ2-7; the D is unclear. V was shortened by 0 bases and J by 3 bases, with 9 bases between the two germline ends. The CDR3 runs to 14 residues. From germline, CDR1 is LGHNA and CDR2 YNFKEQ. The CDR3 here is CASSQDRYVYEQYF. DNA for the CDR3: TGTGCCAGCAGCCAAGATCGGTATGTCTACGAGCAGTACTTC.

This chain links TRBV6-5 with TRBJ1-5; D not certain. The CDR3 loop spans 15 amino acids. From germline, CDR1 is MNHEY and CDR2 SVGAGI. Trimming removed 0 bases at V and 4 bases at J, with 10 bases between. Here the CDR3 reads CASSYSIRDNQPQHF. The CDR3 DNA reads TGTGCCAGCAGTTACTCGATACGGGATAATCAGCCCCAGCATTTT.

This chain links TRBV9 with TRBJ2-7, with D possibly TRBD1 on 6 matching bases. Germline V gives CDR1 SGDLS, CDR2 YYNGEE. The ends were cut back, 1 base at V and 2 bases at J, with 13 bases in the middle. CDR3 length: 15 amino acids. CDR3 in amino acids: CASSVSPDSPYEQYF. DNA of the CDR3: TGTGCCAGCAGCGTATCCCCGGACAGTCCCTACGAGCAGTACTTC.

This clone was recorded only once. This chain links TRBV7-2 with TRBJ1-5; the match to TRBD1 covers 10 bases. The length of the CDR3 is 15 residues. Unmatched junction bases numbered 7, after V lost 5 bases and J lost 6 bases. Per the germline V gene, CDR1 is SGHTA and CDR2 is FQGNSA. The CDR3 sequence: CASSQRTGGGQPQHF. The DNA of the CDR3 is TGTGCCAGCAGCCAGAGGACAGGGGGGGGTCAGCCCCAGCATTTT.

In this sample, this clone turned up once. This chain links TRBV4-3 with TRBJ2-5; no definite D call. Germline loops: CDR1 LGHNA, CDR2 YSLEER. The length of the CDR3 is 13 residues. V dropped 1 base and J dropped 3 bases, with 6 bases sitting between them. The CDR3 coding sequence is TGCGCCAGCAGCCAAGCCCCTGAAGAGACCCAGTACTTC. Its protein product is CASSQAPEETQYF.

The chain is built from TRBV10-2 and TRBJ1-1; 8 positions match TRBD1. V lost 10 bases and J lost 7; bases outside the gene matches: 8. The CDR3 length is 12 residues. From germline, CDR1 is WSHSY and CDR2 SAAADI. CDR3 amino acids: CATDGQGREAFF. As DNA, the CDR3 is TGCGCCACCGACGGACAGGGACGTGAAGCTTTCTTT.

The V and J genes are TRBV6-6 and TRBJ1-1; D remains ambiguous. Trimming shortened V by 5 bases and J by 6 bases, and 7 bases separated the two germline ends. Germline lookup yields CDR1 MNHNY and CDR2 SVGAGI (reference sequence). This CDR3 contains 11 residues. The CDR3 DNA sequence: TGTGCCAGCAGTACAAATCCTGAAGCTTTCTTT. Translation: CASSTNPEAFF.

The chain has TRBV11-1 and TRBJ1-2; 7 bases are shared with TRBD1. The germline CDR1 and CDR2 sequences are SGHAT and FQDESV (reference sequence). The CDR3 covers 13 residues. Unmatched junction bases numbered 2, after V lost 3 bases and J lost 4 bases. CDR3 nucleotide sequence: TGTGCCAGCAGCTTGGGACAGTCCTATGGCTACACCTTC. As protein: CASSLGQSYGYTF. Together with reference TRBV11-1 and TRBJ1-2, the CDR3 gives the full variable domain: EAEVAQSPRYKITEKSQAVAFWCDPISGHATLYWYRQILGQGPELLVQFQDESVVDDSQLPKDRFSAERLKGVDSTLKIQPAELGDSAMYLCASSLGQSYGYTFGSGTRLTVV.

There are a few counts of this clone. This chain links TRBV2 with TRBJ2-1, with 12 bases identical to TRBD2. The CDR3 runs 15 residues. V gave up 6 bases and J gave up 8 bases; unmatched junction bases: 8. In germline, CDR1 is SNHLY, CDR2 FYNNEI. CDR3 amino acids: CASSLLAGGGDEQFF. The DNA of the CDR3 is TGTGCCAGCAGCCTACTAGCGGGGGGCGGGGATGAGCAGTTCTTC.

V usage is TRBV5-1 and J usage is TRBJ2-7; D gene ambiguous. The CDR3 sequence is 14 residues long. V dropped 1 base and J dropped 1 base, with 9 bases sitting between them. In germline, CDR1 is SGHRS, CDR2 YFSETQ. The DNA for the CDR3 is TGCGCCAGCAGCTTGACAGACGTATCCTACGAGCAGTACTTC. Its protein is CASSLTDVSYEQYF.

This clone was counted a few times. This chain links TRBV11-2 with TRBJ1-2, with a tentative D call TRBD1 (5 bases). The CDR3 is made up of 13 amino acids. Trimming removed 4 bases from V and 4 bases from J, with 10 bases in between. The germline V gene has CDR1 SGHAT and CDR2 FQNNGV. The CDR3: CASSSTGFYGYTF. The CDR3 nucleotides are TGTGCCAGCAGCTCCACAGGCTTCTATGGCTACACCTTC.

The chain joins TRBV2 to TRBJ1-5, with D perhaps matching TRBD1 (6 bases). CDR3 length: 16 amino acids. Germline assignment: CDR1 SNHLY and CDR2 FYNNEI. V lost 3 bases, J lost 3 bases, and 15 bases lay in between. The CDR3 DNA is TGTGCCAGCAGTGATAGTACAGGGTATAACAATCAGCCCCAGCATTTT. Translating gives CASSDSTGYNNQPQHF.

The chain employs TRBV6-5 and TRBJ1-5, with D possibly matching TRBD1 (5 bases). Germline CDR1 and CDR2: MNHEY and SVGAGI. The CDR3 has 13 residues. V lost 8 bases, J lost 0 bases, and 8 bases lay in between. Here the CDR3 DNA reads TGTGCCAGCGGGGCGGCTAGCAATCAGCCCCAGCATTTT. It specifies CASGAASNQPQHF.

V is TRBV7-9 and J is TRBJ1-5; D is undetermined. Trimming removed 3 bases at V and 7 bases at J, with 10 bases between. This CDR3 contains 13 residues. CDR1 SEHNR and CDR2 FQNEAQ come from the germline V gene (reference sequence). In nucleotides, the CDR3 is TGTGCCAGCAGCTTCGAGGCCAACCAGCCCCAGCATTTT. Translation: CASSFEANQPQHF.

This CDR3 is CASSLGGGARVDTQYF. DNA for the CDR3: TGTGCCAGCAGCTTAGGCGGGGGGGCCCGAGTAGATACGCAGTATTTT. The rearrangement joins TRBV11-2 to TRBJ2-3, with 9 bases that match TRBD2. V lost 1 base to trimming and J lost 5 bases; unmatched junction nucleotides: 7. There are 16 residues in the CDR3. CDR1 is SGHAT and CDR2 is FQNNGV in the germline V gene.

This clone occurred many times. The chain recombines TRBV10-3 with TRBJ1-1; possible D gene TRBD1, 6 bases. Per the germline V gene, CDR1 is ENHRY and CDR2 is SYGVKD. Trimming pared 10 bases from V and 0 bases from J, leaving 9 bases between. There are 12 residues in the CDR3. The CDR3: CATEGVNTEAFF. The CDR3 nucleotides read TGTGCCACAGAGGGGGTGAACACTGAAGCTTTCTTT.

This clone was counted between two and nine times. CDR3 region: CASSTGLAGGHPYNEQFF. The CDR3, as DNA: TGTGCCAGCAGTACGGGACTAGCGGGGGGCCATCCCTACAATGAGCAGTTCTTC. This chain uses TRBV6-2 or TRBV6-3 with TRBJ2-1, with 15 bases that match TRBD2. The CDR3 totals 18 residues. V gave up 5 bases and J gave up 2 bases; unmatched junction bases: 7. Germline V gene data show CDR1 as MNHEY and CDR2 as SVGEGT.

The chain recombines TRBV6-1 with TRBJ1-2; D uncertain. The V end lost 2 bases, the J end lost 6 bases, and 7 bases lay between the germline ends. Germline V gene sequence: CDR1 MNHNS, CDR2 SASEGT. The CDR3 runs to 12 residues. The CDR3 region is CASSEFRDGYTF. The CDR3 region has the DNA TGTGCCAGCAGTGAATTTCGGGATGGCTACACCTTC.